This TCR beta chain was captured in a study of blood T cell repertoires in COVID-19. Study information: Spain, Italy and the United States supplied samples that represented acute and convalescent COVID-19.

The CDR3 contains 13 residues. The germline V and J ends were trimmed by 2 bases and 9 bases, with 11 bases remaining between them. Germline lookup yields CDR1 MNHNS and CDR2 SASEGT. Sequencing used immunoSEQ multiplex PCR; TCRdb keeps in-frame clones, though not all of them. The table has about 260,000 clones, about 86% seen once; the top ten hold roughly 4%. Assignment of participants to cohorts was predicated upon participant-reported clinical history. The sequence was obtained from a man aged 30 to 45 with acute COVID-19. This rearrangement joins TRBV6-1 to TRBJ2-1; tentatively, D is TRBD1 (6 bases). The sample was PBMCs or T cells enriched from blood (not recorded which). The CDR3: CASSEQGWGEQFF. The DNA of the CDR3 is TGTGCCAGCAGTGAACAGGGGTGGGGTGAGCAGTTCTTC.